Below, one T cell receptor (beta chain) is given with its context. Time point described: newly diagnosed, previously untreated cHL patient sample. Trimming left V 1 base short and J 8 bases short, with 3 bases between. Per germline, CDR1 SGHVS and CDR2 FQNEAQ. CDR3 length: 11 residues. Clones were sequenced by immunoSEQ multiplex PCR, and TCRdb holds only the in-frame ones, with some missing. The sample lists around 30,000 clones; about nine tenths were seen once. This record comes from a study of PD-1 blockade in classical Hodgkin lymphoma. The V call is TRBV7-8, the J call TRBJ2-1, with D uncertain. The sequenced sample was peripheral blood mononuclear cells (PBMCs). The sequence was obtained from a human donor with classical Hodgkin lymphoma. The CDR3 loop is CASSLVDEQFF. The CDR3 DNA is TGTGCCAGCAGCTTAGTTGATGAGCAGTTCTTC.